Below are 15 T cell receptor beta chains sequenced from a single sample in a study of blood T cell repertoires in COVID-19 (dated by TCRdb to about 2020). The library was obtained by the immunoSEQ multiplex PCR assay. TCRdb took this table from immuneACCESS and kept in-frame rearrangements with V and J called. Such tables lack part of the clones; where checked against another copy, unresolved V genes explain under half of the gap, and the rest is unexplained. The sample records about 270,000 clones, approximately 86% of which are singletons. Clones ranked in the top ten supply around 9% of the sample. The sample consisted of peripheral blood. The receptors come from a man aged 40-50 years with active or convalescent COVID-19.

The chain recombines TRBV7-9 with TRBJ1-5; 10 nucleotides agree with TRBD1. With V trimmed by 4 bases and J by 6 bases, 6 bases remained unmatched. This CDR3 spans 15 amino acids. The germline gives CDR1 SEHNR, CDR2 FQNEAQ (reference sequence). DNA for the CDR3: TGTGCCAGCAGCTCAGAGACAGGGGGCGTTCAGCCCCAGCATTTT. Protein product: CASSSETGGVQPQHF.

This chain uses TRBV3-1 (or the pseudogene TRBV3-2) with TRBJ1-1, with D perhaps TRBD1 (5 bases). CDR3 length equals 15 residues. V lost 0 bases to trimming and J lost 4 bases, with 12 bases between them. Germline V gene lookup returns CDR1 LGHDT and CDR2 YNNKEL (reference sequence). CDR3 protein: CASSQDRSGGTEAFF. The CDR3, as DNA: TGTGCCAGCAGCCAAGATCGCAGCGGGGGCACTGAAGCTTTCTTT.

The rearrangement joins TRBV6-1 to TRBJ2-3; D is uncertain. CDR1 and CDR2 (germline): MNHNS, SASEGT. Trimming took 1 base from V and 9 from J, leaving 14 bases between them. The CDR3 is made up of 14 amino acids. CDR3 nucleotides: TGTGCCAGCAGTGAAGACTGGAGTGGCGGAACGCAGTATTTT. This sequence encodes CASSEDWSGGTQYF.

The V call is TRBV5-4, the J call TRBJ1-3, with a weak D call TRBD1 (6 bases). From germline, CDR1 is SGHNT and CDR2 YYREEE (reference sequence). The CDR3 extends over 16 amino acids. V was trimmed by 3 bases and J by 4 bases, leaving 17 bases between them. CDR3 sequence: CASSSGSGVRGNTIYF. The CDR3 region has the DNA TGTGCCAGCAGCTCAGGCTCAGGGGTACGAGGAAACACCATATATTTT.

The rearrangement links TRBV29-1 to TRBJ1-1; 8 nucleotides match TRBD1. V shed 6 bases, J shed 9 bases, and the junction held 3 bases outside the gene matches. The length of the CDR3 is 10 residues. Germline values: CDR1 SQVTM, CDR2 ANQGSEA. The CDR3 protein is CSVGQDQAFF. DNA of the CDR3: TGCAGCGTGGGACAGGATCAAGCTTTCTTT.

The rearrangement uses TRBV2 and TRBJ1-4, with D unclear. Germline V lookup: CDR1 SNHLY, CDR2 FYNNEI. The CDR3 loop spans 13 amino acids. Between the trimmed V and J ends, which lost 4 bases and 7 bases, there was a span of 10 bases. In nucleotides, the CDR3 is TGTGCCAGCAGTGGGGGAGTGAGTGAAAAACTGTTTTTT. Protein: CASSGGVSEKLFF.

The gene calls are TRBV24-1 and TRBJ2-4; no definite D call. V was pared by 12 bases and J by 3 bases, with 17 bases between. The CDR3 runs to 14 residues. CDR1 KGHDR and CDR2 SFDVKD come from the germline V gene. CDR3 in DNA: TGTGCCCCAACTCGTCGGGTAGGCAAAAACATTCAGTACTTC. Amino acids: CAPTRRVGKNIQYF.

V usage is TRBV5-6 and J usage is TRBJ2-4; 12 bases map to TRBD1. Germline CDR1 is SGHDT and CDR2 is YYEEEE. The V segment lost 5 bases and the J segment 9 bases; nucleotides outside the gene matches: 9. The CDR3 runs to 15 residues. The CDR3 region is CASSSGQGASGIQYF. For the CDR3, the DNA is TGTGCCAGCAGTTCGGGACAGGGGGCGAGTGGCATTCAGTACTTC.

This clone was observed once. The chain links TRBV5-1 to TRBJ2-7, with a tentative D call TRBD1 (6 bases). Germline V CDR1 and CDR2: SGHRS, YFSETQ. Trimming took 5 bases from V and 0 from J, leaving 12 bases between them. The CDR3 is made up of 14 amino acids. The CDR3 is CASRGDTSSYEQYF. The CDR3 region has the DNA TGCGCCAGCAGGGGGGACACAAGCTCCTACGAGCAGTACTTC.

The V call is TRBV9, the J call TRBJ2-3, with D unclear. The germline V and J ends were trimmed by 3 bases and 0 bases, with 8 bases remaining between them. From germline, CDR1 is SGDLS and CDR2 YYNGEE. The CDR3 has 14 residues. CDR3 residues: CASSAPTSTDTQYF. The CDR3 DNA sequence: TGTGCCAGCAGCGCCCCGACTAGCACAGATACGCAGTATTTT.

This chain connects TRBV21-1 to TRBJ2-5; the D call TRBD1 from the table was never checked on the DNA. TRBV21-1 is annotated as a pseudogene. The CDR3 totals 14 residues. CDR3 coding DNA: TGTGCCAGCAGCAACAACAGGGTCCAAGAGACCCAGTACTTC. It encodes CASSNNRVQETQYF.

This chain uses TRBV28 with TRBJ1-5; D unresolved. V shed 5 bases and J shed 7 bases, with 12 bases lying between them. The CDR3 spans 13 residues. Germline assignment: CDR1 MDHEN and CDR2 SYDVKM. The CDR3 here is CASSPRSGQPQHF. The CDR3 region has the DNA TGTGCCAGCAGTCCCCGTTCAGGCCAGCCCCAGCATTTT.

The chain carries TRBV24-1 and TRBJ2-4, with D possibly being TRBD2 (5 bases). This CDR3 contains 14 residues. Trimming removed 5 bases at V and 6 bases at J, with 13 bases between. Germline lookup yields CDR1 KGHDR and CDR2 SFDVKD. The CDR3 nucleotides read TGTGCCACCAGTGGGGGAGACCAAGTAAACATTCAGTACTTC. This gives the protein CATSGGDQVNIQYF.

This chain links TRBV11-2 with TRBJ1-1, with D unresolved. Germline V gives CDR1 SGHAT, CDR2 FQNNGV. The CDR3 loop spans 12 amino acids. The V gene lost 5 bases and the J gene lost 5 bases, with 9 bases spanning the gap. CDR3 in DNA: TGTGCCAGCAGCCTGGCATCGACTGAAGCTTTCTTT. It translates to CASSLASTEAFF.

V is TRBV7-3 and J is TRBJ2-7, with TRBD1 matching 9 bases. The CDR3 covers 18 residues. J gave up 2 bases and V 1 base, and 12 bases lay outside the gene matches. The V gene's germline CDR1 is SGHTA and CDR2 FQGTGA. CDR3 in DNA: TGTGCCAGCAGCTTAAAGGAGGGGGGACAGGGCTCGCCCTACGAGCAGTACTTC. It specifies CASSLKEGGQGSPYEQYF.